This record looks at one T cell receptor (beta chain) sequence and its context. Via MiXCR, TCRdb re-called the PCR reads, giving one row per CDR3 protein. The sample has more than 9,000 distinct CDR3 sequences, around 50% seen once; the top ten hold roughly 25%. Localized lung adenocarcinoma, a non-small cell lung cancer, affected the donors. This entry comes from a study of CD4 and CD8 cells across lung adenocarcinoma regions. The receptor comes from a female donor with lung adenocarcinoma. The CD4 and CD8 labels of this study may be unreliable. The sample comprised CD8+ T cells from the margin of a lung tumor.

CDR3 DNA: TGTGCCACCACGGGACTGGGGGACAAAAACATTCAGTACTTC. Translating it yields CATTGLGDKNIQYF. The chain is built from TRBV10-3 and TRBJ2-4, with D perhaps matching TRBD2 (6 bases). V was pared by 10 bases and J by 3 bases, with 16 bases between. CDR1 is ENHRY and CDR2 is SYGVKD in the germline V gene. The CDR3 length is 14 residues.